This T cell receptor beta chain was captured in a study of blood T cell repertoires in COVID-19. Study summary: Some COVID-19 samples were acute and others convalescent; all came from the United States, Italy and Spain.

Profiling relied on immunoSEQ multiplex PCR, and the TCRdb table lists in-frame clones only, not all of them. The sample carries about 11,000 clones, roughly four fifths recorded once. Looked up from germline, CDR1 is SEHNR and CDR2 is FQNEAQ (reference sequence). The trim removed 1 base at V and 4 bases at J, leaving 4 bases unmatched. This CDR3 has 15 residues. The clonotype originates from a man over 45 with active COVID-19. The chain uses TRBV7-9 and TRBJ1-1; 9 bases are shared with TRBD1. What was sequenced was peripheral blood. DNA for the CDR3: TGTGCCAGCAGCTTAGAACAGGGGGCTCGCACTGAAGCTTTCTTT. It is translated as CASSLEQGARTEAFF.